This is a list of T cell receptor beta chains from one sample in a study of cytomegalovirus exposure and HLA in healthy donors. Assay: immunoSEQ multiplex PCR; the TCRdb copy retains only in-frame clones and omits some. The sample includes roughly 100,000 clones, around four fifths of them seen just once. The sequencing input was PBMCs. Source of these receptors: a woman aged 40 to 50 in good health and CMV-seronegative. Each CDR3 is given with its conserved first and last residue. The D gene is left open where the match is weak. Clone size is shown for a subset of rows, as once, few, many or a class of expanded clone.

CDR3 protein,CDR3 DNA,V gene,D gene,J gene,clone size
CASGQLAGTYNEQFF,TGTGCCAGCGGTCAACTAGCGGGAACCTACAATGAGCAGTTCTTC,TRBV28,TRBD2,TRBJ2-1,.
CASLTFGQGNYGYTF,TGTGCCAGCTTAACCTTCGGACAGGGGAACTATGGCTACACCTTC,TRBV28,TRBD1,TRBJ1-2,.
CASTPSGAKNIQYF,TGTGCCAGCACACCCAGCGGAGCCAAAAACATTCAGTACTTC,TRBV2,.,TRBJ2-4,.
CASSYSSGPWEQYF,TGTGCCAGCAGTTACTCCTCAGGGCCTTGGGAGCAGTACTTC,TRBV6-5,.,TRBJ2-7,once
CASHRVDGGRELFF,TGTGCCAGTCATCGAGTGGACGGAGGTCGCGAACTGTTTTTT,TRBV19,.,TRBJ1-4,.
CASSLSYRETYEQYF,TGTGCCAGCAGCTTATCCTACAGGGAGACCTACGAGCAGTACTTC,TRBV5-6,.,TRBJ2-7,.
CASSLDRNRDTQYF,TGTGCCAGCAGCTTAGATCGTAATCGAGATACGCAGTATTTT,TRBV11-3,.,TRBJ2-3,.
CASSRGQWDEKLFF,TGCGCCAGCAGCCGGGGACAGTGGGATGAAAAACTGTTTTTT,TRBV4-3,TRBD1,TRBJ1-4,few
CASRPDRTEAFF,TGTGCCAGCAGACCCGACAGGACTGAAGCTTTCTTT,TRBV7-9,.,TRBJ1-1,once
CASSGQTSGNTIYF,TGCGCCAGCAGTGGACAGACTTCTGGAAACACCATATATTTT,TRBV10-1,.,TRBJ1-3,.
CATSRGTGRDEKLFF,TGTGCCACCAGCAGAGGGACAGGGAGGGATGAAAAACTGTTTTTT,TRBV15,TRBD1,TRBJ1-4,.
CASSLPPDSHNEQFF,TGTGCCAGCAGCCTACCCCCGGACAGCCACAATGAGCAGTTCTTC,TRBV9,.,TRBJ2-1,once
CSGAYFEKLFF,TGCAGCGGAGCTTACTTTGAAAAACTGTTTTTT,TRBV29-1,.,TRBJ1-4,few
CAWSTGSGRMSGELFF,TGTGCCTGGAGTACGGGCAGCGGGAGGATGAGCGGGGAGCTGTTTTTT,TRBV30,TRBD2,TRBJ2-2,.
CASSRGQGELKLFF,TGCGCCAGCAGCCGAGGACAGGGAGAGCTAAAACTGTTTTTT,TRBV4-3,TRBD1,TRBJ1-4,few
CASSSGTSLYEQYF,TGTGCCAGCAGTTCCGGGACTTCCCTCTACGAGCAGTACTTC,TRBV6-6,.,TRBJ2-7,.
CASSDSRRGGTEAFF,TGTGCCAGCAGTGACTCGAGGAGGGGAGGCACTGAAGCTTTCTTT,TRBV6-4,.,TRBJ1-1,.
CASRAWGGQGEKLFF,TGTGCCAGCAGGGCATGGGGGGGGCAGGGTGAAAAACTGTTTTTT,TRBV7-9,.,TRBJ1-4,.
CASSLDRVNTEAFF,TGTGCCAGCAGCTTGGACAGGGTGAACACTGAAGCTTTCTTT,TRBV7-8,TRBD1,TRBJ1-1,.
CASSQGPGEGLGNTIYF,TGCGCCAGCAGCCAAGGACCCGGGGAGGGCCTGGGGAACACCATATATTTT,TRBV4-1,.,TRBJ1-3,.
CSVQAGSSYEQYF,TGCAGCGTTCAAGCGGGGTCCTCCTACGAGCAGTACTTC,TRBV29-1,TRBD2,TRBJ2-7,few
CASLTGKHGYTF,TGTGCCAGCCTAACCGGGAAACATGGCTACACCTTC,TRBV28,.,TRBJ1-2,.
CASSLMNTDSYGYTF,TGTGCCAGCAGCCTTATGAATACGGACAGTTATGGCTACACCTTC,TRBV5-6,.,TRBJ1-2,few
CASSSGQGASYEQYF,TGTGCCAGCAGCTCGGGACAGGGGGCCTCCTACGAGCAGTACTTC,TRBV7-6,TRBD1,TRBJ2-7,.
CASGHRGEQFF,TGTGCCAGCGGGCACAGGGGTGAGCAGTTCTTC,TRBV11-3,TRBD1,TRBJ2-1,.